One and the same sample provided the 9 T cell receptor beta chains below, sequenced in a study of T cells in Graves' hyperthyroidism and ophthalmopathy. The source material, RNA transcripts, was used to amplify TCR beta CDR3 regions. TCR CDR3 underwent first-round RT-PCR with the HTBI primer set. A single record per CDR3 protein comes from TCRdb applying MiXCR to the multiplex PCR reads. The sample lists 400,000 to 600,000 distinct CDR3 sequences, roughly 20% occurring once. Sample: blood. Source of these receptors: a man in his late teens or twenties with Graves' hyperthyroidism.

The chain combines TRBV5-6 with TRBJ1-1, with 8 bases lining up with TRBD1. Germline V gene data show CDR1 as SGHDT and CDR2 as YYEEEE. V was pared by 4 bases and J by 3 bases, with 8 bases of the junction left unmatched. The CDR3 contains 15 residues. The CDR3 loop is CASSLAGGAYTEAFF. CDR3 coding DNA: TGTGCCAGCAGCCTGGCAGGGGGCGCTTACACTGAAGCTTTCTTT.

This clonotype was detected many times. In DNA, the CDR3 is TGCAGTGCTAGAGATCGGCGGGCGGGGGAGACCCAGTACTTC. This translates into CSARDRRAGETQYF. The rearrangement uses TRBV20-1 and TRBJ2-5; tentatively, D is TRBD2 (6 bases). Germline V gene data show CDR1 as DFQATT and CDR2 as SNEGSKA (reference sequence). V was clipped by 0 bases and J by 5 bases, with 13 bases between them. CDR3 length: 14 amino acids.

Many counts were recorded for this clonotype. This rearrangement joins TRBV28 to TRBJ1-5, with D hard to call. Trimming removed 3 bases from V and 0 bases from J, with 6 bases in between. From germline, CDR1 is MDHEN and CDR2 SYDVKM. The length of the CDR3 is 14 residues. This CDR3 reads CASSFDNSNQPQHF. Here the CDR3 DNA reads TGTGCCAGCAGTTTCGACAATAGCAATCAGCCCCAGCATTTT.

This clonotype was counted ten times or more. The gene calls are TRBV10-2 and TRBJ1-2; D is possibly TRBD1 (5 bases). Germline V gene sequence: CDR1 WSHSY, CDR2 SAAADI. This CDR3 contains 16 residues. The V and J ends lost 8 bases and 2 bases respectively, with 21 bases between them. CDR3 coding DNA: TGCGCCAGCGGGGACGGAGGCAGTTTCATCAACTATGGCTACACCTTC. Protein sequence: CASGDGGSFINYGYTF.

The sample holds many counts of this clonotype. The chain uses TRBV20-1 and TRBJ2-5, with TRBD2 as a possible D gene (5 bases). The CDR3 extends over 14 amino acids. V lost 2 bases, J lost 5 bases, and 15 bases lay in between. CDR1 DFQATT and CDR2 SNEGSKA come from the germline V gene (reference sequence). CDR3 region: CSARLGRGRETQYF. The CDR3, as DNA: TGCAGTGCTAGATTAGGTCGGGGTAGGGAGACCCAGTACTTC.

This clonotype was counted many times. The V and J genes are TRBV11-2 and TRBJ1-2; D call uncertain. This CDR3 region has 14 residues. Trimming removed 1 base at V and 2 bases at J, with 8 bases between. Germline CDR1 and CDR2: SGHAT and FQNNGV. The CDR3 coding sequence is TGTGCCAGCAGCTTAGGCCCACGAAACTATGGCTACACCTTC. This encodes CASSLGPRNYGYTF.

This chain links TRBV20-1 with TRBJ1-1; TRBD1 aligns across 8 bases. This CDR3 has 14 amino acids. Germline assignment: CDR1 DFQATT and CDR2 SNEGSKA (reference sequence). The V segment lost 6 bases and the J segment 2 bases; nucleotides outside the gene matches: 8. The CDR3 coding sequence is TGCAGTGCCAACCAGGGGGCGCGAAACACTGAAGCTTTCTTT. Amino acid sequence: CSANQGARNTEAFF.

In its sample, this clonotype was seen many times. The chain couples TRBV12-3 or TRBV12-4 to TRBJ2-2; 13 bases agree with TRBD2. The CDR3 is 18 residues long. V shed 6 bases and J 3 bases; nucleotides not matched to a gene: 10. The CDR3 DNA follows: TGTGCCAGCAGGAGAACTAGCGGGGGGGCATCCGACACCGGGGAGCTGTTTTTT. Protein product: CASRRTSGGASDTGELFF.

This clonotype showed up many times. This chain uses TRBV29-1 with TRBJ2-7; possibly TRBD1 for D (5 bases). Between the trimmed V and J ends, which lost 7 bases and 0 bases, there was a span of 13 bases. The CDR3 totals 13 residues. Germline V gives CDR1 SQVTM, CDR2 ANQGSEA. The CDR3 sequence: CSAGAGISYEQYF. DNA of the CDR3: TGCAGCGCTGGGGCAGGGATCTCCTACGAGCAGTACTTC.